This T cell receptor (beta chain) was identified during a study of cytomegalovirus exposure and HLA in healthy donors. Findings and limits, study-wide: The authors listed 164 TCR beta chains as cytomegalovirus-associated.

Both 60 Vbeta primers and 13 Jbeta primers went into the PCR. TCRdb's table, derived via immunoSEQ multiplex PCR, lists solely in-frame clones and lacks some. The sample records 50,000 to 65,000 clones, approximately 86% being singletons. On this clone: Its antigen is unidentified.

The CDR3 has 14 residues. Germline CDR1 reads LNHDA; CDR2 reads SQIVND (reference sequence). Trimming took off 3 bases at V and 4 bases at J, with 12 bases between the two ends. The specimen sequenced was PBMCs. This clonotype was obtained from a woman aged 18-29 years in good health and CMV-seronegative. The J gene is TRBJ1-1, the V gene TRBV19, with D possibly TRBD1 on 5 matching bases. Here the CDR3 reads CASSMYSGATEAFF. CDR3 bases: TGTGCCAGTAGTATGTACAGTGGGGCCACTGAAGCTTTCTTT. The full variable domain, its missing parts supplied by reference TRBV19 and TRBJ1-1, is DGGITQSPKYLFRKEGQNVTLSCEQNLNHDAMYWYRQDPGQGLRLIYYSQIVNDFQKGDIAEGYSVSREKKESFPLTVTSAQKNPTAFYLCASSMYSGATEAFFGQGTRLTVV.